The rows below give T cell receptor beta chains drawn from one sample of a study of OX40 agonist ivuxolimab in advanced cancers. Generated by immunoSEQ multiplex PCR, the TCRdb table keeps only in-frame clones and is missing some. The table records around 38,000 clones, just under 80% of them present only once. The material sequenced was CD4+ or CD8+ T cells sorted from blood, taken in a trial of the OX40 agonist ivuxolimab. All receptors derive from an adult with an advanced solid tumor such as melanoma, head and neck, liver or kidney cancer. Both conserved end residues are trimmed from each CDR3. Rows may omit the clone size; those that give it use once, few, many or a size class.

V: TRBV9; J: TRBJ1-2; size: .; CDR3: ASSAPRQFDYGYT
V: TRBV6-6; J: TRBJ1-3; size: .; CDR3: ASSYSGGSGNTIY
V: TRBV14; J: TRBJ1-2; size: .; CDR3: ASSQVLSGGYT
V: TRBV6-6; J: TRBJ1-4; size: .; CDR3: ASSPPTANEKLF
V: TRBV28; J: TRBJ1-2; size: .; CDR3: ASSFVRGGGDGYT
V: TRBV7-2; J: TRBJ2-1; size: .; CDR3: ASSLRGVNEQF
V: TRBV18; J: TRBJ1-2; size: .; CDR3: ASSPQVEGDGYT
V: TRBV7-9; J: TRBJ2-3; size: .; CDR3: ASSLRTSGNPPDTQY
V: TRBV2; J: TRBJ1-1; size: .; CDR3: ASSPGTGSTEAF
V: TRBV30; J: TRBJ1-1; size: .; CDR3: AWRSGRVTEAF
V: TRBV4-1; J: TRBJ2-2; size: .; CDR3: ASSQDGRGRGAGELF
V: TRBV5-8; J: TRBJ2-4; size: .; CDR3: ASSLEGISKNIQY
V: TRBV28; J: TRBJ2-7; size: once; CDR3: ASRATGTGGYEQY
V: TRBV30; J: TRBJ1-3; size: few; CDR3: AFKAGAGNTIY
V: TRBV7-9; J: TRBJ1-1; size: .; CDR3: ASSLAMAGGSTEAF
V: TRBV27; J: TRBJ1-6; size: .; CDR3: ASSFGVHSPLH
V: TRBV18; J: TRBJ2-2; size: once; CDR3: ASSPTRTGELF
V: TRBV30; J: TRBJ2-1; size: .; CDR3: ACRTPQGKQF
V: TRBV18; J: TRBJ2-5; size: .; CDR3: ASSPDRSQETQY
V: TRBV19; J: TRBJ2-1; size: few; CDR3: ASSIQSSGVYEQF
V: TRBV11-2; J: TRBJ2-3; size: .; CDR3: ASSLDPGAGTDTQY
V: TRBV19; J: TRBJ2-3; size: .; CDR3: ASTETGTDTQY
V: TRBV7-6; J: TRBJ2-2; size: .; CDR3: ASSLTASGTGELF
V: TRBV2; J: TRBJ2-1; size: few; CDR3: ASSEGAWYNEQF
V: TRBV4-2; J: TRBJ2-5; size: .; CDR3: ASSQDLVGGGRQETQY
V: TRBV29-1; J: TRBJ1-2; size: .; CDR3: SARDRDDYGYT
V: TRBV5-1; J: TRBJ2-5; size: .; CDR3: ASSQSGWSRTQY
V: TRBV11-1; J: TRBJ2-5; size: .; CDR3: ASSSGGSLLETQY
V: TRBV19; J: TRBJ1-1; size: once; CDR3: ASSIAGGESDTEAF
V: TRBV30; J: TRBJ1-5; size: .; CDR3: TWSTTFQGQNSNQPQH
V: TRBV7-9; J: TRBJ2-1; size: .; CDR3: ASMGASSYNEQF
V: TRBV27; J: TRBJ1-1; size: .; CDR3: ASSPGLMNTEAF
V: TRBV11-3; J: TRBJ2-7; size: .; CDR3: ASSLAAGEQY
V: TRBV4-2; J: TRBJ1-1; size: few; CDR3: ASSQDPQGAMNTEAF
V: TRBV7-3; J: TRBJ2-2; size: few; CDR3: ASSLNRDTGELF
V: TRBV5-1; J: TRBJ2-7; size: .; CDR3: ASRGTGTGHEQY
V: TRBV5-1; J: TRBJ1-1; size: .; CDR3: ASSTDSRNTEAF
V: TRBV5-4; J: .; size: once; CDR3: ASSRDTGSYEQY
V: TRBV7-9; J: TRBJ1-2; size: .; CDR3: ASTQGPNYGYT
V: TRBV6-1; J: TRBJ2-3; size: .; CDR3: ASSEVASGNTDTQY
V: TRBV30; J: TRBJ1-1; size: few; CDR3: AWSVVENTEAF
V: TRBV6-1; J: TRBJ2-5; size: once; CDR3: ASSGTSGKETQY
V: TRBV30; J: TRBJ2-7; size: .; CDR3: AWNPPLRPTRSSYEQY
V: TRBV7-8; J: TRBJ1-1; size: .; CDR3: ASSRGMNTEAF
V: TRBV2; J: TRBJ1-3; size: .; CDR3: ASSEGGFSGNTIY
V: TRBV2; J: TRBJ2-2; size: .; CDR3: ASSISSGRRTGELF
V: TRBV7-2; J: TRBJ1-4; size: few; CDR3: ASSSGQQEKLF
V: TRBV5-4; J: TRBJ1-6; size: .; CDR3: ASSSGVSGGYNSPLH
V: TRBV6-6; J: TRBJ2-2; size: .; CDR3: ASSPLAGGPGELF
V: TRBV15; J: TRBJ1-3; size: .; CDR3: ATSRDYGTGTGNTIY
V: TRBV29-1; J: TRBJ2-5; size: .; CDR3: SVVGDRETQY
V: TRBV6-1; J: TRBJ1-1; size: .; CDR3: ASSRTWFSNEAF
V: TRBV7-9; J: TRBJ1-3; size: .; CDR3: ASSAGQSLAGNTIY
V: TRBV6-1; J: TRBJ2-3; size: .; CDR3: ATNLKVGGDTQY